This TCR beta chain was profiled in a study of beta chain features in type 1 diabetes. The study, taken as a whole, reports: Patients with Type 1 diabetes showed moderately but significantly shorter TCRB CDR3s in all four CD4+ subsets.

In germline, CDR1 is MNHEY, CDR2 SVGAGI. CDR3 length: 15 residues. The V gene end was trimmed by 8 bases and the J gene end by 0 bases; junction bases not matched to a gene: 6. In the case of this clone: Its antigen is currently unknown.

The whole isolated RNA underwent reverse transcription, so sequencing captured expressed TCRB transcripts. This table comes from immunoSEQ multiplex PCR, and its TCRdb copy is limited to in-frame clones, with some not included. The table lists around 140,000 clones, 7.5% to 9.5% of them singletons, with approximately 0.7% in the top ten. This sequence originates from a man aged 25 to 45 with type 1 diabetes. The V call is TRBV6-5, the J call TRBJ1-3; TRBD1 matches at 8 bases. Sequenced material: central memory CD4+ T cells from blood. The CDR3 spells CASCKQGDSGNTIYF. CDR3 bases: TGTGCCAGCTGTAAACAGGGGGACTCTGGAAACACCATATATTTT.